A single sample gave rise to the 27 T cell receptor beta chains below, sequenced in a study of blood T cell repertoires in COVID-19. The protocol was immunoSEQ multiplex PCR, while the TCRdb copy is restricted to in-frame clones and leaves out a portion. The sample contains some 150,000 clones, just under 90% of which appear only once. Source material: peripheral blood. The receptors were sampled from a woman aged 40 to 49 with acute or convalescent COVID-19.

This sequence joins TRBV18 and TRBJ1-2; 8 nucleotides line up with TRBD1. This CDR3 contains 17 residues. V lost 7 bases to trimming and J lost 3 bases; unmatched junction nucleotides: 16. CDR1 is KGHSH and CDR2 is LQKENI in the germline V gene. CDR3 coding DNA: TGTGCCAGCTATTATACTCCCTTCCAGACAGGGGACTATGGCTACACCTTC. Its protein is CASYYTPFQTGDYGYTF.

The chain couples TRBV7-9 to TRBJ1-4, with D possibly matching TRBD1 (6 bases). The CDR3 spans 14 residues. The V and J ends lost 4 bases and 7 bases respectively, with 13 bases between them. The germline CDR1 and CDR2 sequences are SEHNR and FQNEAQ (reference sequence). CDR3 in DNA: TGTGCCAGCAGCTCCGGGACATTTGGTGAAAAACTGTTTTTT. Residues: CASSSGTFGEKLFF. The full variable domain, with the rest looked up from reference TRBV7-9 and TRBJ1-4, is DTGVSQNPRHKITKRGQNVTFRCDPISEHNRLYWYRQTLGQGPEFLTYFQNEAQLEKSRLLSDRFSAERPKGSFSTLEIQRTEQGDSAMYLCASSSGTFGEKLFFGSGTQLSVL.

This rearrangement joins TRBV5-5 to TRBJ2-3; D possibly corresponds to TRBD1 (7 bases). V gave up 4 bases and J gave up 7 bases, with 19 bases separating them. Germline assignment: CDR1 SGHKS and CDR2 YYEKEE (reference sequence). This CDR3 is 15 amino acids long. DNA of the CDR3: TGTGCCAGCAGCCAGGGGGTAGGGACTTATTATACGCAGTATTTT. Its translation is CASSQGVGTYYTQYF.

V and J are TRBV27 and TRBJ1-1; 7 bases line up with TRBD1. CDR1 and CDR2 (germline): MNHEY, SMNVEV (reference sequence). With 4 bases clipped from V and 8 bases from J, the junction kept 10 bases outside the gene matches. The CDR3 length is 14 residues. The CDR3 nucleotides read TGTGCCAGCAGTTCGCCTCGACAGGGTTGGGAAGCTTTCTTT. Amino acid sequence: CASSSPRQGWEAFF.

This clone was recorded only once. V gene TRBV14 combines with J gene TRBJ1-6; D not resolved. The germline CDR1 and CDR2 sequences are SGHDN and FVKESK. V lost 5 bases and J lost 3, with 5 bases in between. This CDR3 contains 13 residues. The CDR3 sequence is CASSLDYNSPLHF. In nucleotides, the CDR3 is TGTGCCAGCAGCTTAGACTATAATTCACCCCTCCACTTT.

CDR3 in amino acids: CAWSEGQYSQETQYF. CDR3 DNA: TGTGCCTGGAGTGAGGGACAGTACTCACAAGAGACCCAGTACTTC. The chain uses TRBV30 and TRBJ2-5, with TRBD1 matching 7 bases. The germline V gene encodes CDR1 GTSNPN and CDR2 SVGIG (reference sequence). The junction had 7 bases not matched to a gene; V was cut back by 1 base and J by 2 bases. The CDR3 totals 15 residues.

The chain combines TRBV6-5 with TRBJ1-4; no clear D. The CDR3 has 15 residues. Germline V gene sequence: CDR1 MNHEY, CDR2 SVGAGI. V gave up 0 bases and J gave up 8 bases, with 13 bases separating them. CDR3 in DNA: TGTGCCAGCAGTTACTCCCCTCACTCTTGGGAAAAACTGTTTTTT. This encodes CASSYSPHSWEKLFF.

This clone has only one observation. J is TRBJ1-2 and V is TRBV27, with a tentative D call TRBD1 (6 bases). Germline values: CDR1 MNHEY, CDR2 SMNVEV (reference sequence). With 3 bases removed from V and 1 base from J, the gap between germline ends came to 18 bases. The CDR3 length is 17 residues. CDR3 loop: CASSFIGGRRGNYGYTF. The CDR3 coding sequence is TGTGCCAGCAGTTTTATCGGGGGGCGCAGGGGTAACTATGGCTACACCTTC.

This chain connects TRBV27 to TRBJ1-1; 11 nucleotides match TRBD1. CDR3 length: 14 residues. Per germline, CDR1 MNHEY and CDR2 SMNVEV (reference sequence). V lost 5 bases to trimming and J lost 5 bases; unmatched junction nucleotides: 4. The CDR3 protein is CASSPGTGGTEAFF. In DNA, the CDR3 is TGTGCCAGCAGTCCAGGGACAGGGGGAACTGAAGCTTTCTTT.

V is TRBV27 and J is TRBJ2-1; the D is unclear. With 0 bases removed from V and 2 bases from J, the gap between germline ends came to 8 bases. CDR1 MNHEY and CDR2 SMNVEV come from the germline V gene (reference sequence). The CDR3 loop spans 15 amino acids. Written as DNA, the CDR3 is TGTGCCAGCAGTTTATCTGGGCTGCCCTACAATGAGCAGTTCTTC. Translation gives CASSLSGLPYNEQFF.

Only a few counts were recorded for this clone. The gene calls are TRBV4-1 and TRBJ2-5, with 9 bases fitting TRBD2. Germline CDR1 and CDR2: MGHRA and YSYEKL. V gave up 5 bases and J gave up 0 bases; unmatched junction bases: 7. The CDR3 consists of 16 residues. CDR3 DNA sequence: TGCGCCAGCAGCAGAGGGGCTAGCGGGGACCAAGAGACCCAGTACTTC. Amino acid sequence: CASSRGASGDQETQYF.

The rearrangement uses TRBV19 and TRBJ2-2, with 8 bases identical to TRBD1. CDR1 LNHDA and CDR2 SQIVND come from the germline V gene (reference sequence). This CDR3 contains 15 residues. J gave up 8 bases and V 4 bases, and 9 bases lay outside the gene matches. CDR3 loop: CASSRDRWRSGELFF. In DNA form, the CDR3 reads TGTGCCAGTAGTAGGGACAGGTGGAGAAGTGGGGAGCTGTTTTTT.

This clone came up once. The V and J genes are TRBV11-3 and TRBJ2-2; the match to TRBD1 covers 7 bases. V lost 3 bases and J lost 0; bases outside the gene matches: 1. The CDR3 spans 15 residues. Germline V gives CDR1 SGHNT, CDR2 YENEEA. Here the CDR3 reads CASSFGTANTGELFF. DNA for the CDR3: TGTGCCAGCAGCTTTGGGACAGCGAACACCGGGGAGCTGTTTTTT.

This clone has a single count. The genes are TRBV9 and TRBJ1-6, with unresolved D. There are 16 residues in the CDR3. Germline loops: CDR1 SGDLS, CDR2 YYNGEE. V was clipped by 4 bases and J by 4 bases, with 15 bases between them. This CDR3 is CASSRGEPGYNSPLHF. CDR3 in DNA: TGTGCCAGCAGCCGTGGCGAACCCGGGTATAATTCACCCCTCCACTTT.

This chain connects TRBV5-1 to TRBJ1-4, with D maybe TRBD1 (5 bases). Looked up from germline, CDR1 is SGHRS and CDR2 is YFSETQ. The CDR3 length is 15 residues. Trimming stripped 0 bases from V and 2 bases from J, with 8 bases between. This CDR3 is CASSLEEGTNEKLFF. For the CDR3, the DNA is TGCGCCAGCAGCTTGGAGGAGGGGACTAATGAAAAACTGTTTTTT. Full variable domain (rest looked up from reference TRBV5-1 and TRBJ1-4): KAGVTQTPRYLIKTRGQQVTLSCSPISGHRSVSWYQQTPGQGLQFLFEYFSETQRNKGNFPGRFSGRQFSNSRSEMNVSTLELGDSALYLCASSLEEGTNEKLFFGSGTQLSVL.

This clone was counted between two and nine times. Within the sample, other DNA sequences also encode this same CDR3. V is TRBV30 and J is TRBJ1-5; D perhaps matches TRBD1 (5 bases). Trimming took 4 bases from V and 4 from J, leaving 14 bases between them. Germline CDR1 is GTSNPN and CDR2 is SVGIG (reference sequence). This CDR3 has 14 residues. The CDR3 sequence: CAWTGGGLNQPQHF. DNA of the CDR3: TGTGCCTGGACCGGCGGGGGACTTAATCAGCCCCAGCATTTT.

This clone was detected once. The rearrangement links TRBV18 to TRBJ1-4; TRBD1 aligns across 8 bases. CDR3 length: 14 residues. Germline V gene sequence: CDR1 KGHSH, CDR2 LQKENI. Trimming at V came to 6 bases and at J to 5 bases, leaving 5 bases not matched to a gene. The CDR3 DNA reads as TGTGCCAGCTCGGACAGGGTGAGAAATGAAAAACTGTTTTTT. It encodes CASSDRVRNEKLFF. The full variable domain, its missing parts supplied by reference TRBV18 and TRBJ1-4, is NAGVMQNPRHLVRRRGQEARLRCSPMKGHSHVYWYRQLPEEGLKFMVYLQKENIIDESGMPKERFSAEFPKEGPSILRIQQVVRGDSAAYFCASSDRVRNEKLFFGSGTQLSVL.

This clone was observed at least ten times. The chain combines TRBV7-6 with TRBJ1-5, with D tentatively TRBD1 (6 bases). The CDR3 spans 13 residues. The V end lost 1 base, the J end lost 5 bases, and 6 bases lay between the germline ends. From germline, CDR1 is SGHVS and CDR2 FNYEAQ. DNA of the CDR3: TGTGCCAGCAGCTTAGACAGGGATCAGCCCCAGCATTTT. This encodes CASSLDRDQPQHF. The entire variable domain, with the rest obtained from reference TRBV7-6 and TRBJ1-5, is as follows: GAGVSQSPRYKVTKRGQDVALRCDPISGHVSLYWYRQALGQGPEFLTYFNYEAQQDKSGLPNDRFSAERPEGSISTLTIQRTEQRDSAMYRCASSLDRDQPQHFGDGTRLSIL.

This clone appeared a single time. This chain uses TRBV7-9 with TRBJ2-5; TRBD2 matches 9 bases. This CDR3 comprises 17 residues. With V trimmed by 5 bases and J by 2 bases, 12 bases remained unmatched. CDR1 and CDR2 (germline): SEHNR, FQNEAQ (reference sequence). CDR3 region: CASSLGSGSGSQETQYF. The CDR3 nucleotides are TGTGCCAGCAGCCTAGGTTCGGGTAGCGGGAGTCAAGAGACCCAGTACTTC.

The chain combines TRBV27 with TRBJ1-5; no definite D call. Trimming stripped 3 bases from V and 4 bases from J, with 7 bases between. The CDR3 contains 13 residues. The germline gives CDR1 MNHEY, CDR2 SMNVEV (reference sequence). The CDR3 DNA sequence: TGTGCCAGCAGTTTTACGGGGAATCAGCCCCAGCATTTT. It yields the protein CASSFTGNQPQHF.

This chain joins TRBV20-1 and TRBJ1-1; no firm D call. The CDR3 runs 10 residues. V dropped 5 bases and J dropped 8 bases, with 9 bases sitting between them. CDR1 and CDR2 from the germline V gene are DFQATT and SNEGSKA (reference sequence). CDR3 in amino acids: CSAGLGEAFF. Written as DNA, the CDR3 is TGCAGTGCTGGACTTGGGGAAGCTTTCTTT.

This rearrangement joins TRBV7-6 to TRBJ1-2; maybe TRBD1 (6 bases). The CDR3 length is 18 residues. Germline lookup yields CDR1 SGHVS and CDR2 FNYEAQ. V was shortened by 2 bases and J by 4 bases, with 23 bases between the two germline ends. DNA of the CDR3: TGTGCCAGCAGCTTAACCCGCGGGGGGGCCCGGGTATTCTATGGCTACACCTTC. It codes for CASSLTRGGARVFYGYTF. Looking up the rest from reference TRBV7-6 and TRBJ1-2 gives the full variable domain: GAGVSQSPRYKVTKRGQDVALRCDPISGHVSLYWYRQALGQGPEFLTYFNYEAQQDKSGLPNDRFSAERPEGSISTLTIQRTEQRDSAMYRCASSLTRGGARVFYGYTFGSGTRLTVV.

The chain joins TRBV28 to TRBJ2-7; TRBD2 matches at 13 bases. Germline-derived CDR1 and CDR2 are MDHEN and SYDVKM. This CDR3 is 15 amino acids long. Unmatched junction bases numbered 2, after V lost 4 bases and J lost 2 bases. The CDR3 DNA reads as TGTGCCAGCAGTTCCGGGACTAGCGGGGCCTACGAGCAGTACTTC. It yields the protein CASSSGTSGAYEQYF.

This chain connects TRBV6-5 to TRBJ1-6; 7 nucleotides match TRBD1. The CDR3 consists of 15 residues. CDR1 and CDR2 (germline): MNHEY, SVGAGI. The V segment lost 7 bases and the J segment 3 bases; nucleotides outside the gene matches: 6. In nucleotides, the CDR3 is TGTGCCAGCACCCTCCCAGGGGGCTATAATTCACCCCTCCACTTT. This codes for CASTLPGGYNSPLHF.

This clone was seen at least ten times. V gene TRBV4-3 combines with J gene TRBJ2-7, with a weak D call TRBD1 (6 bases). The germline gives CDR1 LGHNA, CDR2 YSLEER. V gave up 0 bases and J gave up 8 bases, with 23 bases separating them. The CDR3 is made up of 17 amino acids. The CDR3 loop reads CASSQDRTGWSMNKQYF. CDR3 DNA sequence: TGCGCCAGCAGCCAAGATCGAACAGGGTGGTCCATGAATAAGCAGTACTTC.

The CDR3, as DNA: TGTGCCAGCAGCCCGGACAGGCGAACCTACGAGCAGTACTTC. Its protein product is CASSPDRRTYEQYF. The rearrangement uses TRBV5-4 and TRBJ2-7; TRBD1 agrees at 7 bases. CDR1 is SGHNT and CDR2 is YYREEE in the germline V gene (reference sequence). The CDR3 is 14 residues long. V was clipped by 4 bases and J by 2 bases; unmatched bases: 6.

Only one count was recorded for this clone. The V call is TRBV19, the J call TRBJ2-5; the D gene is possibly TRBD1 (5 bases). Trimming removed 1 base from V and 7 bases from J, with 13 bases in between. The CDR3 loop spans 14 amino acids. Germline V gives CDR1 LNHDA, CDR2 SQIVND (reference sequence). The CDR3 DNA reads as TGTGCCAGTAGTATAGCAGCGACAGATGGGACCCAGTACTTC. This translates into CASSIAATDGTQYF.